The T cell receptor beta chain under discussion was sequenced for a study of cytomegalovirus exposure and HLA in healthy donors. Germline V gene data show CDR1 as SGDLS and CDR2 as YYNGEE. Trimming took off 0 bases at V and 0 bases at J, with 19 bases between the two ends. This CDR3 is built from 19 residues. PCR amplification relied on 60 Vbeta primers (plus 13 Jbeta primers). Libraries were prepared by immunoSEQ multiplex PCR; TCRdb keeps only in-frame clonotypes and omits some of them. The profile shows roughly 80,000 clones, more than 60% of them singletons. This receptor was taken from a middle-aged man in good health and CMV-seropositive. Sequencing was done on a sample of PBMCs. The chain is built from TRBV9 and TRBJ1-5; D is undetermined. CDR3 nucleotides: TGTGCCAGCAGCGTAGTAGAGAGGGAGTGGAGCTATAGCAATCAGCCCCAGCATTTT. Protein sequence: CASSVVEREWSYSNQPQHF. The complete variable domain, with remaining parts taken from reference TRBV9 and TRBJ1-5, reads DSGVTQTPKHLITATGQRVTLRCSPRSGDLSVYWYQQSLDQGLQFLIQYYNGEERAKGNILERFSAQQFPDLHSELNLSSLELGDSALYFCASSVVEREWSYSNQPQHFGDGTRLSIL.